Listed below are T cell receptor beta chains from one sample, sequenced in a study of blood T cell repertoires in COVID-19. Sequenced by immunoSEQ multiplex PCR; TCRdb stores in-frame clones only, minus some. The sample includes about 80,000 clones, over 75% of them seen just once. The sequencing input was peripheral blood. These receptors all come from a human donor in a cohort sampled during active COVID-19. CDR3s include the opening cysteine and the closing phenylalanine or tryptophan. D genes are given only for firm matches. Some rows mark clone size as missing; the rest say once, few, many or name a class of expanded clone.

cdr3_nt cdr3_aa v_call clone_size d_call j_call
TGTGCCAGCAGCTTGTTTTCAGGGGTGGGCTACAATGAGCAGTTCTTC CASSLFSGVGYNEQFF TRBV5-4 . . TRBJ2-1
TGTGCCAGCAGTTCCATGGGACTAGCGGGAGTTGAGCAGTTCTTC CASSSMGLAGVEQFF TRBV6-4 . TRBD2 TRBJ2-1
TGCGCCAGCATAGCGGGAGGTGCTTTCACAGATACGCAGTATTTT CASIAGGAFTDTQYF TRBV10-1 few TRBD2 TRBJ2-3
TGTGCCAGCCCGAACTTAGGGGCGGACACTGAAGCTTTCTTT CASPNLGADTEAFF TRBV21-1 . . TRBJ1-1
TGTGCCAGCAGTGCAATAGGAGGGCAGCCCCAGCATTTT CASSAIGGQPQHF TRBV6-4 . . TRBJ1-5
TGTGCCAGCAGCTTAGGAGAAAACATTCAGTACTTC CASSLGENIQYF TRBV11-3 . . TRBJ2-4
TGTGCCAGCAGCCCCGTTCTGGGACTGTCGTACAATGAGCAGTTCTTC CASSPVLGLSYNEQFF TRBV3-1/TRBV3-2 . . TRBJ2-1
TGTGCCACCGGAGGGGATATGAACACCGGGGAGCTGTTTTTT CATGGDMNTGELFF TRBV24-1 few . TRBJ2-2
TGTGCCAGCAGTTTATCCAGGGATGTAATTGCAGATACGCAGTATTTT CASSLSRDVIADTQYF TRBV28 . . TRBJ2-3
TGCGCCAGCAGCCGCGGCCCCCTTTCCGGGACTACTCCCTACAATGAGCAGTTCTTC CASSRGPLSGTTPYNEQFF TRBV4-1 . TRBD2 TRBJ2-1
TGTGCCAGCAGCGCGACAGGGGGGATGAACACTGAAGCTTTCTTT CASSATGGMNTEAFF TRBV6-5 . TRBD1 TRBJ1-1
TGTGCCAGCAGTTACTTCAGGGGCTCTGGGGCCAACGTCCTGACTTTC CASSYFRGSGANVLTF TRBV6-5 . . TRBJ2-6
TGTGCCAGCAGCTTTTACAGGGCTAGCAATCAGCCCCAGCATTTT CASSFYRASNQPQHF TRBV5-6 once . TRBJ1-5
TGTGCCAGCACGGGGAGGGAAGGGGCTTTCTTT CASTGREGAFF TRBV5-4 . . TRBJ1-1
TGTGCCAGTAGTGGGCTAGCGGGAAACATGGGCGAGCAGTACTTC CASSGLAGNMGEQYF TRBV19 few TRBD2 TRBJ2-7
TGTGCCAGCAACGTAGCGGGGCAAGAGACCCAGTACTTC CASNVAGQETQYF TRBV2 once TRBD2 TRBJ2-5